One sample yielded the 7 T cell receptor beta chains listed below, sequenced in a study of T cell changes during pregnancy in multiple sclerosis. Data came from immunoSEQ multiplex PCR; TCRdb stores just in-frame clones and leaves some out. The repertoire holds tens of thousands of clones, with about nine tenths as singletons. Sequences were derived from peripheral blood, sampled in the first trimester of pregnancy. The receptors come from a female donor in good health, enrolled as a control in a pregnancy study.

This chain's CDR3 is CATRDRAGNMNTEAFF. Written as DNA, the CDR3 is TGTGCCACCAGGGACCGAGCGGGGAATATGAACACTGAAGCTTTCTTT. The rearrangement uses TRBV15 and TRBJ1-1; no reliable D call. Per germline, CDR1 LNHNV and CDR2 YYDKDF (reference sequence). The V end lost 6 bases, the J end lost 0 bases, and 17 bases lay between the germline ends. The CDR3 is made up of 16 amino acids. The full variable domain, completed using reference TRBV15 and TRBJ1-1, is DAMVIQNPRYQVTQFGKPVTLSCSQTLNHNVMYWYQQKSSQAPKLLFHYYDKDFNNEADTPDNFQSRRPNTSFCFLDIRSPGLGDTAMYLCATRDRAGNMNTEAFFGQGTRLTVV.

This chain uses TRBV7-2 with TRBJ2-6; D is unclear. CDR1 is SGHTA, CDR2 FQGNSA, per germline. The length of the CDR3 is 16 residues. Trimming took off 1 base at V and 0 bases at J, with 7 bases between the two ends. CDR3 DNA: TGTGCCAGCAGCTTAGGAGGATTCTCTGGGGCCAACGTCCTGACTTTC. This encodes CASSLGGFSGANVLTF.

The chain carries TRBV6-4 and TRBJ1-1, with no clear D. The CDR3 is made up of 14 amino acids. With 4 bases removed from V and 2 bases from J, the gap between germline ends came to 11 bases. From germline, CDR1 is MRHNA and CDR2 SNTAGT. The CDR3 bases are TGTGCCAGCAGTGGAAACCCAGGAAACACTGAAGCTTTCTTT. Translation gives CASSGNPGNTEAFF.

This clone was found once. The chain employs TRBV5-1 and TRBJ2-7, with D perhaps TRBD1 (6 bases). The length of the CDR3 is 16 residues. Germline V gene data show CDR1 as SGHRS and CDR2 as YFSETQ. Trimming shortened V by 0 bases and J by 0 bases, and 13 bases separated the two germline ends. The CDR3 here is CASSLGVQGSSYEQYF. For the CDR3, the DNA is TGCGCCAGCAGCTTGGGGGTTCAGGGGAGCTCCTACGAGCAGTACTTC.

This chain links TRBV13 with TRBJ2-3, with 10 bases lining up with TRBD2. Germline V CDR1 and CDR2: PRHDT, FYEKMQ (reference sequence). V trimming: 5 bases; J trimming: 0 bases; junction bases outside the gene matches: 5. The CDR3 runs 16 residues. The CDR3 DNA follows: TGTGCCAGCAGCCTTAAGCGGGGGGGCAGCACAGATACGCAGTATTTT. It specifies CASSLKRGGSTDTQYF. Complete variable domain (other parts from reference TRBV13 and TRBJ2-3): AAGVIQSPRHLIKEKRETATLKCYPIPRHDTVYWYQQGPGQDPQFLISFYEKMQSDKGSIPDRFSAQQFSDYHSELNMSSLELGDSALYFCASSLKRGGSTDTQYFGPGTRLTVL.

Here the CDR3 DNA reads TGTGCCAGCAAGGAGGGGGGGCCCAACTTCGGCTACTACGAGCAGTACTTC. This codes for CASKEGGPNFGYYEQYF. V and J are TRBV5-4 and TRBJ2-7; a possible D gene is TRBD2 (7 bases). Germline V CDR1 and CDR2: SGHNT, YYREEE (reference sequence). V lost 6 bases, J lost 3 bases, and 25 bases lay in between. The CDR3 contains 17 residues.

The chain has TRBV7-3 and TRBJ2-1, with TRBD1 matching over 11 bases. The germline CDR1 and CDR2 sequences are SGHTA and FQGTGA. This CDR3 is 16 amino acids long. J was trimmed by 7 bases and V by 5 bases; bases with no gene match: 10. The CDR3 reads CASSTKGTGGTNEQFF. The CDR3 DNA reads TGTGCCAGCAGCACAAAGGGGACAGGGGGGACGAATGAGCAGTTCTTC.